This T cell receptor beta chain appears in the sequencing data of a study of shared clonotypes between healthy human individuals. CDR3 length equals 18 residues. The V end was cut by 5 bases, the J end by 3 bases, with 25 bases between. The germline V gene encodes CDR1 SGHTA and CDR2 FQGNSA. Method: immunoSEQ multiplex PCR; TCRdb's copy keeps in-frame clones and lacks some. This table holds hundreds of thousands of clones, 70% to 80% found once. This rearrangement joins TRBV7-2 to TRBJ2-5, with D perhaps given as TRBD1 or TRBD2 (6 bases each). The receptor was derived from a middle-aged woman in good health. Some clones in this sample may be carry-over from other donors' samples. Specimen: PBMCs. CDR3 in amino acids: CASSTRGGSWLMEETQYF. The CDR3, as DNA: TGTGCCAGCAGCACTCGAGGGGGGAGCTGGCTGATGGAAGAGACCCAGTACTTC. Based on the CDR3 plus reference TRBV7-2 and TRBJ2-5, the full variable domain is GAGVSQSPSNKVTEKGKDVELRCDPISGHTALYWYRQSLGQGLEFLIYFQGNSAPDKSGLPSDRFSAERTGGSVSTLTIQRTQQEDSAVYLCASSTRGGSWLMEETQYFGPGTRLLVL.